A selection of T cell receptor beta chains follows, all from one sample in a study of T-cell reconstitution after alpha-beta-depleted transplantation in children. MiXCR was run by TCRdb on the PCR reads, yielding one entry per CDR3 protein. The sample carries 250,000 to 300,000 distinct CDR3 sequences, 6% to 10% recorded once. This material consisted of peripheral blood, taken 360 days after TCRalphabeta/CD19-depleted stem cell transplant. The origin of the receptors is a female patient aged 2 to 10 who had a stem cell transplant for Fanconi anemia, so the T cells may come from the graft donor. The CDR3 runs from the conserved cysteine through the conserved F or W. D genes are given only for firm matches. Clone size is stated in some rows and not others, as once, few, many or a class when expanded.

>-|TRBJ2-5|TRBV2|few|12
TGTGCCATGGGCCAGGGGGGAGAGACCCAGTACTTC
CAMGQGGETQYF
>TRBD2|TRBJ2-5|TRBV27|many|14
TGTGCCAGCAGTTTTAGCGGGGGCAGAGAGACCCAGTACTTC
CASSFSGGRETQYF
>TRBD2|TRBJ2-7|TRBV27|-|14
TGTGCCAGCAGTAGCGCACTAGCGCCCTACGAGCAGTACTTC
CASSSALAPYEQYF
>TRBD2|TRBJ2-3|TRBV4-2|-|14
TGTGCCAGCAGACTAGCGGGGACGACAGATACGCAGTATTTT
CASRLAGTTDTQYF
>-|TRBJ2-5|TRBV27|many|14
TGTGCCAGCAGTTTATACGTCGGAAAAGAGACCCAGTACTTC
CASSLYVGKETQYF
>-|TRBJ1-1|TRBV11-2|many|12
TGTGCCAGCAGCGCAAGGGACACTGAAGCTTTCTTT
CASSARDTEAFF
>-|TRBJ1-1|TRBV4-3|few|15
TGCGCCAGCAGCCAAGAATACAGGGTCGAGATTGAAGCTTTCTTT
CASSQEYRVEIEAFF
>-|TRBJ2-2|TRBV19|-|14
TGTGCCAGTAGTCGGGGCATCAACACCGGGGAGCTGTTTTTT
CASSRGINTGELFF
>-|TRBJ2-5|TRBV12-3/TRBV12-4|many|13
TGTGCCAGCAGTTCAAGTTCACCCGAGACCCAGTACTTC
CASSSSSPETQYF
>TRBD1|TRBJ2-5|TRBV23-1|-|18
TGCGCCAGCAGTCATCGGGACAGGTACCAAACCCGACAAGAGACCCAGTACTTC
CASSHRDRYQTRQETQYF
>TRBD1|TRBJ1-4|TRBV29-1|many|15
TGCAGCGTTGGCAGGGGGAAGGGGACTAATGAAAAACTGTTTTTT
CSVGRGKGTNEKLFF
>TRBD1|TRBJ2-7|TRBV30|few|16
TGTGCCTGGAGTGTCCTATGGGACAGTTACTCCTACGAGCAGTACTTC
CAWSVLWDSYSYEQYF
>-|TRBJ2-2|TRBV19|-|15
TGTGCCAGTAGTATTGGGGTCCTCAGCACCGGGGAGCTGTTTTTT
CASSIGVLSTGELFF
>-|TRBJ2-3|TRBV15|many|13
TGTGCCACCAGCAGAGAGAACACAGATACGCAGTATTTT
CATSRENTDTQYF
>TRBD1|TRBJ2-7|TRBV7-8|-|15
TGTGCCAGCAGCTTAGCGCAGGGGGTAACCTACGAGCAGTACTTC
CASSLAQGVTYEQYF
>-|TRBJ2-2|TRBV7-7|many|15
TGTGCTAGCAGCCCAGGACCTTCGAACACCGGGGAGCTGTTTTTT
CASSPGPSNTGELFF
>-|TRBJ2-2|TRBV5-1|many|15
TGCGCCAGCAGCTTGGAGGGACCCCCTCTCGGGGAGCTGTTTTTT
CASSLEGPPLGELFF
>TRBD2|TRBJ2-1|TRBV9|few|16
TGTGCCAGCAGCGTAGCTACCGGACTAGCGGGGGTTGAGCAGTTCTTC
CASSVATGLAGVEQFF
>TRBD2|TRBJ2-3|TRBV11-2|-|15
TGTGCCAGCAGCTTGACTAGCGCCCGCACAGATACGCAGTATTTT
CASSLTSARTDTQYF
>-|TRBJ2-5|TRBV27|many|13
TGTGCCAGCAGCAGGGGGGTTGGGGAGACCCAGTACTTC
CASSRGVGETQYF
>-|TRBJ2-1|TRBV10-3|many|16
TGTGCCATCAGTGAGTTGGGCCGTAGCTCCTACAATGAGCAGTTCTTC
CAISELGRSSYNEQFF
>TRBD1|TRBJ2-7|TRBV4-1|few|15
TGCGCCAGCAGGGGCTTGGGACAGGGGAGCCACGAGCAGTACTTC
CASRGLGQGSHEQYF
>-|TRBJ2-3|TRBV7-2|many|14
TGTGCCAGCAGCGAGGCCGGGGCCAGAGATACGCAGTATTTT
CASSEAGARDTQYF
>-|TRBJ2-7|TRBV18|-|13
TGTGCCAGCTCACCGTACCGGGACTACGAGCAGTACTTC
CASSPYRDYEQYF
>-|TRBJ2-2|TRBV3-1|-|15
TGTGCCAGCAGTTATAGGGCAGGGTATGCCGGGGAGCTGTTTTTT
CASSYRAGYAGELFF
>-|TRBJ1-4|TRBV5-6|few|15
TGTGCCAGCAGCTACTCCGGGGACCTGCGTGAAAAACTGTTTTTT
CASSYSGDLREKLFF
>-|TRBJ1-6|TRBV2|-|13
TGTGCCAGCAGGGGAGAATATAATTCACCCCTCCACTTT
CASRGEYNSPLHF
>-|TRBJ1-5|TRBV6-1|-|14
TGTGCCAGCAGTCACAGGCTTTGGGGACAGCCCCAGCATTTT
CASSHRLWGQPQHF